This T cell receptor beta chain was sequenced for a study of blood T cell repertoires in COVID-19. Across the study: In each case, the material was cDNA or gDNA derived from T cells, B-cell-depleted T cells, or PBMCs.

The germline V gene has CDR1 SGHNT and CDR2 YYREEE (reference sequence). The CDR3 extends over 14 amino acids. V gave up 3 bases and J gave up 6 bases; unmatched junction bases: 7. Cohort 3 recovery required two negative PCRs, clearance, or symptom resolution. Profiling relied on immunoSEQ multiplex PCR, and the TCRdb table lists in-frame clones only, not all of them. There are hundreds of thousands of clones in the sample; around 90% occur only once, and roughly 5.2% lies in the top ten. This sequence joins TRBV5-4 and TRBJ2-7, with 9 positions matching TRBD1. This clonotype originated in a man aged 55 to 69 who had recovered from COVID-19. The sample consisted of PBMCs or T cells enriched from blood (not recorded which). CDR3 sequence: CASSSGTGSREQYF. Written as DNA, the CDR3 is TGTGCCAGCAGCTCAGGGACAGGGTCCCGCGAGCAGTACTTC.